This T cell receptor beta chain stems from a study of response to subunit inactivated influenza vaccine. Via MiXCR, TCRdb re-called the RT-PCR reads, giving one row per CDR3 protein. The data show fewer than 700,000 distinct CDR3 sequences, 10% to 15% seen once. This clonotype has only a few counts. Its antigen is currently unknown. Study-level results: There was a suggestion from the authors that each seasonal influenza vaccination recruits few new T cells.

CDR1 and CDR2 (germline): DFQATT, SNEGSKA (reference sequence). This CDR3 comprises 15 residues. J was trimmed by 5 bases and V by 2 bases; bases with no gene match: 6. V is TRBV20-1 and J is TRBJ2-3, with 11 bases aligning to TRBD2. The receptor was isolated from a man aged 50 to 60 who received an inactivated influenza vaccine. Sample: PBMCs from blood, taken roughly 46 days after vaccination. CDR3 sequence reads: CSARSLAGGGDTQYF. The CDR3 DNA follows: TGCAGTGCTAGATCCTTAGCGGGAGGGGGAGATACGCAGTATTTT.